The present T cell receptor beta chain was sequenced within a study of shared clonotypes between healthy human individuals. Per the original methods: Junction-only immunoSEQ sequences carried no quality scores, so filtering differed. TCRdb keeps only in-frame clones here, not all; method: immunoSEQ multiplex PCR. Clone size and the V and J calls come from that table; the DNA yielded D and trimming. The profile covers about 2 million clones, with less than 95% appearing a single time and approximately 1.2% taken by the ten largest. Only CD45RO-negative cells positively selected for CCR7 counted as naive CD8 cells, so terminally differentiated effector memory CD45RA+ cells were excluded. The clonotype originates from a man younger than 35 in good health. The specimen was naive CD8+ T cells sorted from blood.

The CDR3 DNA reads as TGTGCCAGCAGCGATGACAGGGTCCCCTACGAGCAGTACTTC. It encodes CASSDDRVPYEQYF. The V and J genes are TRBV7-9 and TRBJ2-7, with 7 positions matching TRBD1. The CDR3 is 14 amino acids. The trim removed 5 bases at V and 2 bases at J, leaving 6 bases unmatched. Germline values: CDR1 SEHNR, CDR2 FQNEAQ (reference sequence).